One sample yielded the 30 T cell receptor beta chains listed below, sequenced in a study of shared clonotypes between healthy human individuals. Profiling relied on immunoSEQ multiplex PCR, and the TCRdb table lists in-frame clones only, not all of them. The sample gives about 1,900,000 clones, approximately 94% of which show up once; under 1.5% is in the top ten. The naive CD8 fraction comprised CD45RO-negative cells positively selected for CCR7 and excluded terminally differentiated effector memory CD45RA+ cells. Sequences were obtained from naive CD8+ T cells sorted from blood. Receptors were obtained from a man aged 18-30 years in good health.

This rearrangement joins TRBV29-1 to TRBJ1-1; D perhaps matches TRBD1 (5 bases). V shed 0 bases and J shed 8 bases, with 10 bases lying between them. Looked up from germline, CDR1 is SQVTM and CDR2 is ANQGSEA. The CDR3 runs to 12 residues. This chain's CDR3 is CSVEEGPGEAFF. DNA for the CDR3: TGCAGCGTTGAAGAAGGTCCAGGGGAAGCTTTCTTT. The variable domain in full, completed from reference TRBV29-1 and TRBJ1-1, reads SAVISQKPSRDICQRGTSLTIQCQVDSQVTMMFWYRQQPGQSLTLIATANQGSEATYESGFVIDKFPISRPNLTFSTLTVSNMSPEDSSIYLCSVEEGPGEAFFGQGTRLTVV.

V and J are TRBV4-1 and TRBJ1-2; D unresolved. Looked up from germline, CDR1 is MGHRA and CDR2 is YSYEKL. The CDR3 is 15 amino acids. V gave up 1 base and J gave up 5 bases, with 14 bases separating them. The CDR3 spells CASSQAPAAEYGYTF. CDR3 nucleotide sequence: TGCGCCAGCAGCCAAGCGCCGGCGGCGGAGTATGGCTACACCTTC.

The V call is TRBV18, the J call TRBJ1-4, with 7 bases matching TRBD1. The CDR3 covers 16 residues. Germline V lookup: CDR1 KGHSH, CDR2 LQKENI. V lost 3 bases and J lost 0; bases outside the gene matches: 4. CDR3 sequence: CASSPLGTATNEKLFF. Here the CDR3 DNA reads TGTGCCAGCTCACCGCTGGGGACAGCAACTAATGAAAAACTGTTTTTT.

The CDR3 region is CASSAVSEQFF. CDR3 nucleotides: TGCGCCAGCAGCGCGGTTAGTGAGCAGTTCTTC. The rearrangement links TRBV5-1 to TRBJ2-1; the D is unclear. Germline V gives CDR1 SGHRS, CDR2 YFSETQ. V shed 4 bases and J shed 9 bases, with 8 bases lying between them. The length of the CDR3 is 11 residues. The entire variable domain, with the rest obtained from reference TRBV5-1 and TRBJ2-1, is as follows: KAGVTQTPRYLIKTRGQQVTLSCSPISGHRSVSWYQQTPGQGLQFLFEYFSETQRNKGNFPGRFSGRQFSNSRSEMNVSTLELGDSALYLCASSAVSEQFFGPGTRLTVL.

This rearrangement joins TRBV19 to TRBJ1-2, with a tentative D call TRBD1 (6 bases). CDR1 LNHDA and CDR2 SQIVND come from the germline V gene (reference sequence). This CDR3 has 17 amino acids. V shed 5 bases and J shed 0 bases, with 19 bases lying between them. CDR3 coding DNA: TGTGCCAGTAGTCCCCGAGGGGGGGGCTTAGCTAACTATGGCTACACCTTC. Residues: CASSPRGGGLANYGYTF.

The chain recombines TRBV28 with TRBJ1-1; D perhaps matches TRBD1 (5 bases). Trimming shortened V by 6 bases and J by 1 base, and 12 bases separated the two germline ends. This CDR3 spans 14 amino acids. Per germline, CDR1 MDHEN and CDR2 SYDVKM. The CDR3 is CASSFRGTNTEAFF. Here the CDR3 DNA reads TGTGCCAGCAGCTTTCGAGGGACGAACACTGAAGCTTTCTTT.

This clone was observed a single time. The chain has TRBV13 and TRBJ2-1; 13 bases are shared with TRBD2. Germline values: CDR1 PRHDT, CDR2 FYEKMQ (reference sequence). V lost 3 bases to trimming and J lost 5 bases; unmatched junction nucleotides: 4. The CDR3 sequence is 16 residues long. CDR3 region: CASSFGTSGVHNEQFF. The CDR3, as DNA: TGTGCCAGCAGCTTTGGGACTAGCGGGGTCCACAATGAGCAGTTCTTC.

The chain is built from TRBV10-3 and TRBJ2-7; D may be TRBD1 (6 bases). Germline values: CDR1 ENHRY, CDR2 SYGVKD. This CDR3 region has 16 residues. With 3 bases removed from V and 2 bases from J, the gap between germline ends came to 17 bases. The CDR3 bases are TGTGCCATCAGTGATAAAATGGGGACATCTACCTACGAGCAGTACTTC. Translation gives CAISDKMGTSTYEQYF.

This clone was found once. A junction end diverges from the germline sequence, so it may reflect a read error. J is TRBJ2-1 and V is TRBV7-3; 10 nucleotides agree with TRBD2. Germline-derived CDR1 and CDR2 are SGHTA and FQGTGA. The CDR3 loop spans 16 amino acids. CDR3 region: CASSLSSGGSYNEQFF. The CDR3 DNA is TGTGCCAGCAGTTTAAGTAGCGGGGGGTCCTACAATGAGCAGTTCTTC.

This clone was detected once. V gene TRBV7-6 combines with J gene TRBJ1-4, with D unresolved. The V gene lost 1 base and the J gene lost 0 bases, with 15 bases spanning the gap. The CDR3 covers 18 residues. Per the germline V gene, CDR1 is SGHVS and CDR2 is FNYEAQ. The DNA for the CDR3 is TGTGCCAGCAGCTTAGAAGGAGGTGGATACTCAACTAATGAAAAACTGTTTTTT. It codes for CASSLEGGGYSTNEKLFF.

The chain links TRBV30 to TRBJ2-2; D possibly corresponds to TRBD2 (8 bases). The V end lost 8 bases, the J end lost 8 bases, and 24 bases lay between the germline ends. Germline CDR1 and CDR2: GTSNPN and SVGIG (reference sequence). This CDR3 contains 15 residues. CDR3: CAGTERERTPGELFF. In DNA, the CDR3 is TGTGCCGGGACAGAGCGGGAGAGGACACCGGGGGAGCTGTTTTTT.

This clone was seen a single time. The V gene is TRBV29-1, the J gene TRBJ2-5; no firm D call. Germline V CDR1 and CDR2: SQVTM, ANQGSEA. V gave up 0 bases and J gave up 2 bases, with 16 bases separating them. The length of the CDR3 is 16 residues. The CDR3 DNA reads TGCAGCGTTGAAGATCGTGCGTTTTTCTCACAAGAGACCCAGTACTTC. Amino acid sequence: CSVEDRAFFSQETQYF. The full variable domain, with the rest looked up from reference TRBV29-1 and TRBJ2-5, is SAVISQKPSRDICQRGTSLTIQCQVDSQVTMMFWYRQQPGQSLTLIATANQGSEATYESGFVIDKFPISRPNLTFSTLTVSNMSPEDSSIYLCSVEDRAFFSQETQYFGPGTRLLVL.

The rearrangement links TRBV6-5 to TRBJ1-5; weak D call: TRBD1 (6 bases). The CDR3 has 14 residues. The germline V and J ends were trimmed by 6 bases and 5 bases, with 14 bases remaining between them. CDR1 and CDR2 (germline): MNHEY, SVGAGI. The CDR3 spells CASRAYGGDQPQHF. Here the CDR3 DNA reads TGTGCCAGCAGGGCCTATGGGGGCGATCAGCCCCAGCATTTT.

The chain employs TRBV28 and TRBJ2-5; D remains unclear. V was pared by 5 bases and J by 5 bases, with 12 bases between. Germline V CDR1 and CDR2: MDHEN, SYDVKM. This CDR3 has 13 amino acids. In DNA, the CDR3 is TGTGCCAGCAGTCCCACCGAATATGAGACCCAGTACTTC. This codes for CASSPTEYETQYF.

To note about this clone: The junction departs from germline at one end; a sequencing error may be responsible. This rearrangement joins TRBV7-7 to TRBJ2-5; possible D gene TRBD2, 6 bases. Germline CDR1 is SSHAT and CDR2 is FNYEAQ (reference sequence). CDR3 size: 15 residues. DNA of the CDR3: TGTGCTAGCAGCTTAGCCGGGGGTGATTCAGAGACCCAGTACTTC. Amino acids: CASSLAGGDSETQYF.

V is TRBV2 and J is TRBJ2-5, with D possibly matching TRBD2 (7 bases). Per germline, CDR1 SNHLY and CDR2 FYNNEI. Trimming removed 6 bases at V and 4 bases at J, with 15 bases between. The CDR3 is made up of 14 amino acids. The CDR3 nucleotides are TGTGCCAGCAGCCCCGAGGGGGGGCCAGAGACCCAGTACTTC. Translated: CASSPEGGPETQYF.

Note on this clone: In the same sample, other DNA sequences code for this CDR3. This CDR3 reads CASSYSTGQRSYEQYF. CDR3 DNA: TGTGCCAGCAGTTACTCGACGGGACAGCGAAGCTACGAGCAGTACTTC. The gene calls are TRBV6-5 and TRBJ2-7; the match to TRBD1 covers 7 bases. Germline CDR1 reads MNHEY; CDR2 reads SVGAGI. CDR3 length equals 16 residues. Trimming took 0 bases from V and 3 from J; bases not matched to a gene: 8.

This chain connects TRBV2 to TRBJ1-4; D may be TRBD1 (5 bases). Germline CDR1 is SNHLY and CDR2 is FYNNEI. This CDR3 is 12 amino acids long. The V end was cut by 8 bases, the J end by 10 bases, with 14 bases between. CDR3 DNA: TGTGCCAGCGATCGTGGGGGGGGAAAACTGTTTTTT. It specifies CASDRGGGKLFF.

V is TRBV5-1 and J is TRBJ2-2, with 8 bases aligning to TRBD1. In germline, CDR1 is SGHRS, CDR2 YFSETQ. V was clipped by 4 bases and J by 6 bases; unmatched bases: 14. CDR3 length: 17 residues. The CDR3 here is CASSASLAGGNSGELFF. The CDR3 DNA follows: TGCGCCAGCAGCGCCTCGCTGGCAGGGGGCAATTCCGGGGAGCTGTTTTTT.

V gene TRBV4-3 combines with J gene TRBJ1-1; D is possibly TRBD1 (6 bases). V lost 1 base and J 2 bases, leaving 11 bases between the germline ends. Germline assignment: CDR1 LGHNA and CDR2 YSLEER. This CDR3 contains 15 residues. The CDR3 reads CASSQGWGGNTEAFF. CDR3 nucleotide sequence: TGCGCCAGCAGCCAAGGGTGGGGGGGCAACACTGAAGCTTTCTTT.

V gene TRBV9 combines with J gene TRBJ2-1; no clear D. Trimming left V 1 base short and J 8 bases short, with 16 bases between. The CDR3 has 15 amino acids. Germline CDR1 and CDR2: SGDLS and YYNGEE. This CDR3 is CASSVIWAIQYEQFF. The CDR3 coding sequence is TGTGCCAGCAGCGTAATCTGGGCTATCCAATATGAGCAGTTCTTC.

The CDR3 DNA sequence: TGCGCCAGCAGCCAAGAAGCTACCTATGGCTACACCTTC. Protein sequence: CASSQEATYGYTF. V gene TRBV4-1 combines with J gene TRBJ1-2; D unresolved. Per germline, CDR1 MGHRA and CDR2 YSYEKL. The CDR3 has 13 amino acids. Trimming shortened V by 0 bases and J by 4 bases, and 6 bases separated the two germline ends.

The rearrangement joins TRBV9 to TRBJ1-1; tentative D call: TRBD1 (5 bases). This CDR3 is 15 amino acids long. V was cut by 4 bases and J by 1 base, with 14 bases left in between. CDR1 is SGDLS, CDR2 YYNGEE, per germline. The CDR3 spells CASSPRAGWNTEAFF. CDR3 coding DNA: TGTGCCAGCAGCCCCCGTGCAGGGTGGAACACTGAAGCTTTCTTT. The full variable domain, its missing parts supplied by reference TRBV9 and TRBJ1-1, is DSGVTQTPKHLITATGQRVTLRCSPRSGDLSVYWYQQSLDQGLQFLIQYYNGEERAKGNILERFSAQQFPDLHSELNLSSLELGDSALYFCASSPRAGWNTEAFFGQGTRLTVV.

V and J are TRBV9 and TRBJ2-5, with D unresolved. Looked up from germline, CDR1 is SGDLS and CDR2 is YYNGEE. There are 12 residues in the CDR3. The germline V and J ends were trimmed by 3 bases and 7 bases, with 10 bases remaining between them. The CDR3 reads CASSAFSGTQYF. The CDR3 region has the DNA TGTGCCAGCAGCGCGTTCTCAGGGACCCAGTACTTC.

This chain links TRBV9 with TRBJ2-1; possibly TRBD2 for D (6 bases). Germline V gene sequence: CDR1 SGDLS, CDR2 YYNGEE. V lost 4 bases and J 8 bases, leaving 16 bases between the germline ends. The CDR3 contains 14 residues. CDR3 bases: TGTGCCAGCAGCCCCGCAGGGAGGTTAGATGAGCAGTTCTTC. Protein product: CASSPAGRLDEQFF.

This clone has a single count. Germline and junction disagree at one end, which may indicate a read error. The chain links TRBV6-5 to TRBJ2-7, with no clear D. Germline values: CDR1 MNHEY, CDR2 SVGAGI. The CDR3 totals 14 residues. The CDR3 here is CARRNETFTYERYF. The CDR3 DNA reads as TGTGCCAGGAGGAACGAAACCTTTACCTACGAGCGGTACTTC.

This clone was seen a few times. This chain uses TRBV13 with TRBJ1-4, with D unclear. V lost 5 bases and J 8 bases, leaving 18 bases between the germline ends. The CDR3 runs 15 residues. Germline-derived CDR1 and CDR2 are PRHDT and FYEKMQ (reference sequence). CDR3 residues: CASSLFSGNVEKLFF. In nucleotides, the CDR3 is TGTGCCAGCAGCCTATTCAGCGGGAACGTCGAAAAACTGTTTTTT.

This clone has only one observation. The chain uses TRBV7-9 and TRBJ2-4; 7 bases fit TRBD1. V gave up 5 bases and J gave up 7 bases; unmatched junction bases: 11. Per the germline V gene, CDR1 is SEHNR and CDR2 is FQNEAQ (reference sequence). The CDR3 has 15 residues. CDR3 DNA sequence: TGTGCCAGCAGCCATCCGACAGGGCGAGGGAACATTCAGTACTTC. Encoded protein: CASSHPTGRGNIQYF.

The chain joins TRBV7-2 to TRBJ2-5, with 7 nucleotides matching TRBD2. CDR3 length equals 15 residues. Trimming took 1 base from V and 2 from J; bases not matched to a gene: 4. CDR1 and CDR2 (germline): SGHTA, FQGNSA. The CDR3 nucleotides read TGTGCCAGCAGCTTAGGGGACTACCTACAAGAGACCCAGTACTTC. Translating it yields CASSLGDYLQETQYF.

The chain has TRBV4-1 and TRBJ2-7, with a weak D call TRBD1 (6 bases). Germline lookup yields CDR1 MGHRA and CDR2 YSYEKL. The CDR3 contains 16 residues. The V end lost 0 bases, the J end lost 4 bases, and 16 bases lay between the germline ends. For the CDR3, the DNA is TGCGCCAGCAGCCAAGAGGACAGACTTATGTCGTACGAGCAGTACTTC. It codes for CASSQEDRLMSYEQYF.